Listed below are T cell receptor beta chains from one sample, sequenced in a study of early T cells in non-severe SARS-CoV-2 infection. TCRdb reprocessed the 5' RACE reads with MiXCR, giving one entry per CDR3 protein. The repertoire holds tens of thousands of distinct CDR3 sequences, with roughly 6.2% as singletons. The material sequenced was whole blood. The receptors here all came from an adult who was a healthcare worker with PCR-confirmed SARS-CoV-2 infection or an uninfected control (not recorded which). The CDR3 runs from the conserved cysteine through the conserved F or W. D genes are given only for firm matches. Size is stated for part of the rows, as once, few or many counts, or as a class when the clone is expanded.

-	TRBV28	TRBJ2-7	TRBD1	CASTWTGAYEQYF	TGTGCCAGCACTTGGACAGGCGCCTACGAGCAGTACTTC
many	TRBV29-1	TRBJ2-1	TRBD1	CSVPGWDRGNGNEQFF	TGCAGCGTACCCGGCTGGGACAGGGGAAATGGGAATGAGCAGTTCTTC
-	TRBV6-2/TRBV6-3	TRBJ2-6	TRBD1	CASSRRDRVPGANVLTF	TGTGCCAGCAGTCGCCGGGACAGGGTTCCTGGGGCCAACGTCCTGACTTTC
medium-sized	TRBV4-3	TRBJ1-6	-	CASSQARTSSYNSPLHF	TGCGCCAGCAGCCAAGCCCGGACTAGCTCCTATAATTCACCCCTCCACTTT
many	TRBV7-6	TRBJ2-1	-	CASSLVTGWDAEQFF	TGTGCCAGCAGCTTAGTAACAGGGTGGGATGCTGAGCAGTTCTTC
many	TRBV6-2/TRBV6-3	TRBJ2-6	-	CASTLAGANVLTF	TGTGCCAGCACCTTAGCTGGGGCCAACGTCCTGACTTTC
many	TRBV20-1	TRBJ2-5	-	CSARVRQETQYF	TGCAGTGCTAGGGTGAGGCAAGAGACCCAGTACTTC
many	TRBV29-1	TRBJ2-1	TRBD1	CSVGTGVGSEQFF	TGCAGCGTTGGGACAGGGGTGGGGTCCGAGCAGTTCTTC
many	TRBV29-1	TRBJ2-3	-	CSVRIQGPDTQYF	TGCAGCGTCCGAATACAGGGCCCAGATACGCAGTATTTT
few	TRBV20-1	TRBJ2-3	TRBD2	CSALRGGLAMFTDTQYF	TGCAGTGCCCTTAGAGGTGGACTAGCAATGTTCACAGATACGCAGTATTTT
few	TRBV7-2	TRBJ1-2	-	CASSSTDIYGYTF	TGTGCCAGCAGCTCGACAGACATCTATGGCTACACCTTC
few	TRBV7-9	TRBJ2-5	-	CASSSPNYF	TGTGCCAGCAGCTCACCCAATTACTTC
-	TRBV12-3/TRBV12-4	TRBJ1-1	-	CASSSGIASTEAFF	TGTGCCAGCAGCTCGGGAATCGCAAGCACTGAAGCTTTCTTT
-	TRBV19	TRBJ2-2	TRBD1	CASSPGQGAGELFF	TGTGCCAGTAGTCCGGGACAGGGTGCCGGGGAGCTGTTTTTT
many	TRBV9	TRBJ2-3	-	CASSPQRDTQYF	TGTGCCAGCAGCCCCCAAAGGGATACGCAGTATTTT
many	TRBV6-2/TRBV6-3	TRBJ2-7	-	CASSYPQEQYF	TGTGCCAGCAGTTACCCACAGGAGCAGTACTTC
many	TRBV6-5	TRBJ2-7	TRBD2	CASSPQLAGVEQYF	TGTGCCAGCAGTCCCCAACTAGCGGGGGTCGAGCAGTACTTC
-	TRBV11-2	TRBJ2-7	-	CASSPGHQRSYEQYF	TGTGCCAGCAGCCCGGGCCACCAACGGTCCTACGAGCAGTACTTC
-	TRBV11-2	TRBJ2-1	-	CASSFARPHNEQFF	TGTGCCAGCAGCTTTGCTCGGCCCCACAATGAGCAGTTCTTC
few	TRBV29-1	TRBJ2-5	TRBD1	CSAGGQGDRTQYF	TGCAGCGCAGGTGGCCAGGGGGATAGGACCCAGTACTTC
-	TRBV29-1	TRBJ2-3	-	CSVGLPSTDTQYF	TGCAGCGTGGGACTTCCCAGCACAGATACGCAGTATTTT
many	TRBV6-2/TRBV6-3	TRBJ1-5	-	CASSRTTGRPSYQPQHF	TGTGCCAGCAGCCGAACAACCGGACGCCCATCCTATCAGCCCCAGCATTTT
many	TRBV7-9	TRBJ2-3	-	CASSARDFRTDTQYF	TGTGCCAGCAGCGCCCGGGACTTTCGCACAGATACGCAGTATTTT
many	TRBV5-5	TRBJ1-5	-	CASSLGRGRDNQPQHF	TGTGCCAGCAGCTTGGGAAGGGGAAGGGACAATCAGCCCCAGCATTTT
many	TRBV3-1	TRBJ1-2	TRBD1	CASSQGQGSNYGYTF	TGTGCCAGCAGCCAAGGACAGGGGTCTAACTATGGCTACACCTTC
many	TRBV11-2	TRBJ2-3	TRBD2	CASSFGPREGLADTQYF	TGTGCCAGCAGCTTCGGTCCGAGGGAGGGCCTCGCAGATACGCAGTATTTT
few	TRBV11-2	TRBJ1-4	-	CASSPPTNEKLFF	TGTGCCAGCAGCCCCCCAACTAATGAAAAACTGTTTTTT
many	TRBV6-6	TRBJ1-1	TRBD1	CASSYDRANTEAFF	TGTGCCAGCAGCTACGACAGGGCCAACACTGAAGCTTTCTTT
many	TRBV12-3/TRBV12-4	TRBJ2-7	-	CASTYNEDEQYF	TGTGCCAGCACCTATAACGAGGACGAGCAGTACTTC
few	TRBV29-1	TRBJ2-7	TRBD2	CSVGEGSDEQYF	TGCAGCGTTGGGGAGGGATCCGACGAGCAGTACTTC
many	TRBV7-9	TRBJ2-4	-	CASSLAGRVDIQYF	TGTGCCAGCAGCTTAGCCGGCAGGGTTGACATTCAGTACTTC
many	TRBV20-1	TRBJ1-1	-	CSVARGRGNTEAFF	TGCAGTGTCGCTCGGGGCAGGGGGAACACTGAAGCTTTCTTT
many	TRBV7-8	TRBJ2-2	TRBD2	CASSRGTSGGRELFF	TGTGCCAGCAGCCGCGGGACTAGCGGGGGTCGGGAGCTGTTTTTT
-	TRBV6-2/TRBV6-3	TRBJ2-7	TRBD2	CASSGLAGDPYEQYF	TGTGCCAGCAGTGGACTAGCGGGGGACCCCTACGAGCAGTACTTC
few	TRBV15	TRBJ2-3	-	CATSRLGTDTQYF	TGTGCCACCAGCAGGCTCGGGACAGATACGCAGTATTTT
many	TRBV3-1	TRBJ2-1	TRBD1	CASSQRDRGLYNEQFF	TGTGCCAGCAGCCAAAGGGACAGGGGGTTGTACAATGAGCAGTTCTTC
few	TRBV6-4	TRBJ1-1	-	CASSVERNTEAFF	TGTGCCAGCAGTGTCGAGCGGAACACTGAAGCTTTCTTT
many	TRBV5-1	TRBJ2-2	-	CASSLGLNGELFF	TGCGCCAGCAGTCTGGGGCTAAACGGGGAGCTGTTTTTT
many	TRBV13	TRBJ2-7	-	CASSLAGYEQYF	TGTGCCAGCAGCTTAGCGGGCTACGAGCAGTACTTC